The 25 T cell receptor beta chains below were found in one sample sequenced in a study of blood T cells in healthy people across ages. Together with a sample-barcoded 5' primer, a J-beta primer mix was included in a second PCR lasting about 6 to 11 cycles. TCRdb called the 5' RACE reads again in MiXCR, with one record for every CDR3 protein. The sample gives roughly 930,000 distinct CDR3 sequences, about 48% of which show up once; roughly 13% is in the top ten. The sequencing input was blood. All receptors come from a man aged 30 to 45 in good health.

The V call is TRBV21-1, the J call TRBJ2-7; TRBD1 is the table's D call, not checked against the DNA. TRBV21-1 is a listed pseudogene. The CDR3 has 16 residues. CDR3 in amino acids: CASSCRRGRGDYEQYF. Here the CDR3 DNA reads TGTGCCAGCAGCTGTCGCAGGGGCAGAGGGGACTACGAGCAGTACTTC.

CDR3: CASSLPDVEQFF. CDR3 nucleotides: TGTGCCAGCAGCCTCCCGGATGTGGAGCAGTTCTTC. This chain joins TRBV11-3 and TRBJ2-1; D uncertain. CDR3 length: 12 residues. V was cut by 5 bases and J by 10 bases, with 12 bases left in between. CDR1 and CDR2 from the germline V gene are SGHNT and YENEEA.

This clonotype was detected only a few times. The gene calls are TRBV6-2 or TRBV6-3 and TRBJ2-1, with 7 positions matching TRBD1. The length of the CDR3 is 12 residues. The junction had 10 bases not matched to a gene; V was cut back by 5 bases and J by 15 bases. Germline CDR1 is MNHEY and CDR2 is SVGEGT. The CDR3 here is CASSEDRDERFF. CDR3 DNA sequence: TGTGCCAGCAGTGAAGACAGGGACGAAAGGTTCTTC.

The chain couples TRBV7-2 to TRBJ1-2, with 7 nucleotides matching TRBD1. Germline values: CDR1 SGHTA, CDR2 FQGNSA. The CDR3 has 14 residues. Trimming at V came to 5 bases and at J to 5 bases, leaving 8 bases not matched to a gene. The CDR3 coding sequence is TGTGCCAGCAGCCGGGACAGAAACTTTTATGGCTACACCTTC. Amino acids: CASSRDRNFYGYTF.

CDR3: CASSLVKGAGANSPLHF. CDR3 nucleotides: TGCGCCAGCAGCTTGGTTAAAGGCGCCGGGGCTAATTCACCCCTCCACTTT. The chain joins TRBV5-1 to TRBJ1-6, with D tentatively TRBD1 (5 bases). There are 17 residues in the CDR3. Germline-derived CDR1 and CDR2 are SGHRS and YFSETQ. With 0 bases removed from V and 6 bases from J, the gap between germline ends came to 16 bases.

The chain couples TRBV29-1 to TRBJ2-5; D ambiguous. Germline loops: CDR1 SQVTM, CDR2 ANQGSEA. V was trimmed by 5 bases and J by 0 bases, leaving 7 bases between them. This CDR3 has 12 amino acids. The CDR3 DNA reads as TGCAGCGTTTCACAAAACCAAGAGACCCAGTACTTC. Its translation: CSVSQNQETQYF.

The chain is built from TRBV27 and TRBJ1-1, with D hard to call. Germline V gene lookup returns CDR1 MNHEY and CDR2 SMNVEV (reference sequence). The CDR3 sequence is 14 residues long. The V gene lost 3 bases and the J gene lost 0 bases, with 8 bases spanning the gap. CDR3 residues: CASSLKLMNTEAFF. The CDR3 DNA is TGTGCCAGCAGTTTGAAGCTTATGAACACTGAAGCTTTCTTT.

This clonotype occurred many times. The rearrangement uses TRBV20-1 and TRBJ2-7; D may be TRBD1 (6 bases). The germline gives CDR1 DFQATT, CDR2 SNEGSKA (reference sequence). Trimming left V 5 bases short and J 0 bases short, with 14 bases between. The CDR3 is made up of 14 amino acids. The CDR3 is CSAPDRILSYEQYF. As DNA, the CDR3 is TGCAGTGCTCCAGACAGGATACTCTCCTACGAGCAGTACTTC.

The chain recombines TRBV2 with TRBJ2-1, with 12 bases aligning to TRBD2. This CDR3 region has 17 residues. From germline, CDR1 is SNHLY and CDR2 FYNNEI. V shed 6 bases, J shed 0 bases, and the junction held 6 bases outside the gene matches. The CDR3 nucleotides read TGTGCCAGCAGGCCCCCGACTAGCGGGGGCTCCTACAATGAGCAGTTCTTC. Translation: CASRPPTSGGSYNEQFF.

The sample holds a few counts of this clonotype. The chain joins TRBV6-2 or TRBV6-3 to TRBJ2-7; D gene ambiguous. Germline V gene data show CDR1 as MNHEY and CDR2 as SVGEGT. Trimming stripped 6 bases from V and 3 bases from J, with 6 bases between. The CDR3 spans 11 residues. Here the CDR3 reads CASRIHYEQYF. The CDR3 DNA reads TGTGCCAGCAGGATCCACTACGAGCAGTACTTC.

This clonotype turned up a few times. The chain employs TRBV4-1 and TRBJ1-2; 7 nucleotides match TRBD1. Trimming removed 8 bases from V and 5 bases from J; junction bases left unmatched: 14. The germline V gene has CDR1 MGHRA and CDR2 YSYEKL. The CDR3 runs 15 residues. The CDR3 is CASSDGQDLGYGYTF. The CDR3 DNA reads TGCGCCAGCTCCGACGGACAGGACCTTGGATATGGCTACACCTTC.

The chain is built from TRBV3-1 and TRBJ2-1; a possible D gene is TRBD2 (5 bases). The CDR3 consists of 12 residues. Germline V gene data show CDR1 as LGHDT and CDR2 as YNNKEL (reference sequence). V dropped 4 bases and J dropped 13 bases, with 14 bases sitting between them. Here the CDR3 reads CASSPAEETQFF. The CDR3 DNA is TGTGCCAGCAGCCCAGCGGAGGAGACCCAGTTCTTC.

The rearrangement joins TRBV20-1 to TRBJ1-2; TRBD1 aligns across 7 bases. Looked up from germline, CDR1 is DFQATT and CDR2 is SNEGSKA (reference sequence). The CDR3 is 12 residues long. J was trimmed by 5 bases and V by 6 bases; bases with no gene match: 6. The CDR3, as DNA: TGCAGTGCGACAGGGATTGGGTATGGCTACACCTTC. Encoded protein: CSATGIGYGYTF.

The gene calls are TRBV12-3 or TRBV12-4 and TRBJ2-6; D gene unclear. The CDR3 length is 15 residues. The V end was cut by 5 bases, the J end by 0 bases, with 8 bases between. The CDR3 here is CASSAVGSGANVLTF. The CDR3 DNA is TGTGCCAGCAGTGCAGTCGGCTCTGGGGCCAACGTCCTGACTTTC.

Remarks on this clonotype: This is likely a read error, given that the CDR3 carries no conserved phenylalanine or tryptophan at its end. The CDR3 sequence is CASSLDRGNGYTL. In nucleotides, the CDR3 is TGTGCCAGCTCCCTGGACAGGGGGAATGGCTACACCCTC. V is TRBV18 and J is TRBJ1-2; 10 nucleotides line up with TRBD1. The CDR3 length is 13 residues. Germline CDR1 is KGHSH and CDR2 is LQKENI. The trim removed 6 bases at V and 6 bases at J, leaving 4 bases unmatched.

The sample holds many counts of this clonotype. CDR3 in amino acids: CASSLAGGEQYF. CDR3 in DNA: TGTGCCAGCAGCTTAGCAGGCGGGGAGCAGTACTTC. The chain has TRBV7-2 and TRBJ2-7; possibly TRBD2 for D (5 bases). This CDR3 comprises 12 residues. In germline, CDR1 is SGHTA, CDR2 FQGNSA. Trimming stripped 0 bases from V and 7 bases from J, with 7 bases between.

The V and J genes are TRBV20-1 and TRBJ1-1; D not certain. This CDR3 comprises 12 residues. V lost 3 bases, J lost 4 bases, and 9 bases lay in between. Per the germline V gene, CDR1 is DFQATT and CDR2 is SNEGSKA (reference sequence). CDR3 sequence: CSASRDGTEAFF. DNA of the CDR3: TGCAGTGCTAGTAGGGATGGCACTGAAGCTTTCTTT.

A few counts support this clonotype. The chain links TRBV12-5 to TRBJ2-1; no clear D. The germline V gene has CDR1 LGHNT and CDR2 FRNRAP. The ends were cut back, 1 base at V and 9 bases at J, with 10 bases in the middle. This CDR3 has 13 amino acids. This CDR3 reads CASGLEAGGEQFF. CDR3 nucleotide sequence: TGTGCTAGTGGTTTGGAGGCAGGTGGTGAGCAGTTCTTC.

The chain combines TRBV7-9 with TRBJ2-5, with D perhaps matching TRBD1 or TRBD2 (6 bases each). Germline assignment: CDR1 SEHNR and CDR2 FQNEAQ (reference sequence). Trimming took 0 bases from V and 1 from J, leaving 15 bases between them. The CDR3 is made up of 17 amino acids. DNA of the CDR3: TGTGCCAGCAGCTTAGCTAAGGGGGGACTTTCCCAAGAGACCCAGTACTTC. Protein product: CASSLAKGGLSQETQYF. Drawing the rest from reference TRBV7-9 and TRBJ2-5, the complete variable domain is DTGVSQNPRHKITKRGQNVTFRCDPISEHNRLYWYRQTLGQGPEFLTYFQNEAQLEKSRLLSDRFSAERPKGSFSTLEIQRTEQGDSAMYLCASSLAKGGLSQETQYFGPGTRLLVL.

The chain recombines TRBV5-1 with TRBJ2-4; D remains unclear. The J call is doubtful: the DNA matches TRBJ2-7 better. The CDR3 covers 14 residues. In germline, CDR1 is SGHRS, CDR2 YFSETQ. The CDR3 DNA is TGCGCCAGCAGCCCCCTGAGTCACTCCTACGAGCAGTACTTC. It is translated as CASSPLSHSYEQYF.

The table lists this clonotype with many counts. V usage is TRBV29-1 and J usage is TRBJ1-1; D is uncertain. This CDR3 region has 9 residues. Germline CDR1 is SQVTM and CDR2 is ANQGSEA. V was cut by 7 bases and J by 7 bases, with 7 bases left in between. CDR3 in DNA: TGCAGCGCGGGAAGTGAAGCTTTCTTT. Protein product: CSAGSEAFF.

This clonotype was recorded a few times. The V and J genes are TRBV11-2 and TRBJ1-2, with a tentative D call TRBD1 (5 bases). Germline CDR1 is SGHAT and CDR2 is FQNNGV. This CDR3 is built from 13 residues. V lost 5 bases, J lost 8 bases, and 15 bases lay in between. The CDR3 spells CASSHQGTGGYTF. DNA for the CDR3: TGTGCCAGCAGCCACCAGGGAACAGGAGGCTACACCTTC.

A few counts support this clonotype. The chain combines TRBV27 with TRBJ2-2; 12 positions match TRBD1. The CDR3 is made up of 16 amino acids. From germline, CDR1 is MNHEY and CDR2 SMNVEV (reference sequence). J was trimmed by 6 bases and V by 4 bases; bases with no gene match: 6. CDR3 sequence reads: CASSSPGTGGSGELFF. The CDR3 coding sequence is TGTGCCAGCAGTTCCCCAGGGACAGGGGGCTCCGGGGAGCTGTTTTTT.

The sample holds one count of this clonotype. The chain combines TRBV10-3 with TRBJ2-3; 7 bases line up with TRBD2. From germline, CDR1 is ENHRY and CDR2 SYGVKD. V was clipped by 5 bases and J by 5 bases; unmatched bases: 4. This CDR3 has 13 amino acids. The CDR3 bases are TGTGCCATCAGTAATGGGGGGGAAGATACGCAGTATTTT. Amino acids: CAISNGGEDTQYF.

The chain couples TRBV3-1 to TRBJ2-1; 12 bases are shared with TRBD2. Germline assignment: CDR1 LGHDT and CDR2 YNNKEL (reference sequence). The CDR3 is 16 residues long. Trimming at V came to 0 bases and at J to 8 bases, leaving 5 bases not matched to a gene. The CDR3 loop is CASSQDPSGGAHEQFF. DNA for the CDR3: TGTGCCAGCAGCCAAGATCCTAGCGGGGGGGCCCATGAGCAGTTCTTC.